This T cell receptor beta chain derives from a study of T cell responses to AZD1222 COVID-19 vaccine. The study, taken as a whole, reports: Donors were mostly white British, more females; clonal diversity possibly underestimated.

Turning to this clone: Antigen unknown.

Trimming pared 5 bases from V and 0 bases from J, leaving 21 bases between. This CDR3 comprises 18 residues. Germline CDR1 and CDR2: SGHRS and YFSETQ. Repertoires were generated with immunoSEQ multiplex PCR, while TCRdb's copy carries only in-frame clones and drops some. This repertoire shows roughly 150,000 clones, approximately 89% found once; its top ten account for roughly 1.3%. This receptor was obtained from an adult who received the AZD1222 COVID-19 vaccine. This specimen consisted of peripheral blood, obtained 28 days after the second AZD1222 dose. The chain couples TRBV5-1 to TRBJ2-1; D might be TRBD2 (6 bases). DNA for the CDR3: TGCGCCAGCAGAGGGGATGGAGGGATATTCAGCTCCTACAATGAGCAGTTCTTC. Translated: CASRGDGGIFSSYNEQFF.